These 26 T cell receptor beta chains were sequenced from one sample in a study of cytomegalovirus exposure and HLA in healthy donors. Vbeta (60) and Jbeta (13) primers were used in the PCR. Data came from immunoSEQ multiplex PCR; TCRdb stores just in-frame clones and leaves some out. The data show under 200,000 clones, 80% to 90% seen once. Sequenced: PBMCs. These receptors all stem from a young man in good health and CMV-seronegative.

This clone was seen a single time. The V call is TRBV5-1, the J call TRBJ2-7; TRBD1 aligns across 7 bases. The CDR3 length is 15 residues. V lost 4 bases and J lost 3; bases outside the gene matches: 10. Germline loops: CDR1 SGHRS, CDR2 YFSETQ. The CDR3 is CASSDTGAGGYEQYF. CDR3 in DNA: TGCGCCAGCAGCGATACAGGGGCTGGGGGCTACGAGCAGTACTTC. The variable domain in full, completed from reference TRBV5-1 and TRBJ2-7, reads KAGVTQTPRYLIKTRGQQVTLSCSPISGHRSVSWYQQTPGQGLQFLFEYFSETQRNKGNFPGRFSGRQFSNSRSEMNVSTLELGDSALYLCASSDTGAGGYEQYFGPGTRLTVT.

The chain couples TRBV7-9 to TRBJ2-3; weak D call: TRBD2 (5 bases). Trimming pared 4 bases from V and 6 bases from J, leaving 8 bases between. Germline V gene data show CDR1 as SEHNR and CDR2 as FQNEAQ (reference sequence). CDR3 size: 12 residues. CDR3: CASSYRGDTQYF. DNA for the CDR3: TGTGCCAGCAGCTATCGCGGGGATACGCAGTATTTT. Based on the CDR3 plus reference TRBV7-9 and TRBJ2-3, the full variable domain is DTGVSQNPRHKITKRGQNVTFRCDPISEHNRLYWYRQTLGQGPEFLTYFQNEAQLEKSRLLSDRFSAERPKGSFSTLEIQRTEQGDSAMYLCASSYRGDTQYFGPGTRLTVL.

This chain connects TRBV6-6 to TRBJ2-7, with 7 bases identical to TRBD1. V was clipped by 8 bases and J by 6 bases; unmatched bases: 7. The CDR3 extends over 12 amino acids. The V gene's germline CDR1 is MNHNY and CDR2 SVGAGI (reference sequence). CDR3 region: CASRQGSGEQYF. The CDR3 DNA reads as TGTGCCAGCCGACAGGGTTCGGGCGAGCAGTACTTC.

The chain employs TRBV4-2 and TRBJ1-2, with D possibly TRBD1 on 5 matching bases. This CDR3 has 16 amino acids. The germline gives CDR1 LGHNA, CDR2 YNFKEQ. The V and J ends lost 3 bases and 3 bases respectively, with 17 bases between them. CDR3 in amino acids: CASSQGSRAGDYGYTF. In DNA form, the CDR3 reads TGTGCCAGCAGCCAGGGGTCCAGGGCGGGGGACTATGGCTACACCTTC.

As DNA, the CDR3 is TGTGCCAGCAGCACGCAGGGGTTTGGAAATGAAAAACTGTTTTTT. It is translated as CASSTQGFGNEKLFF. The chain couples TRBV7-9 to TRBJ1-4; TRBD1 is a possible D gene (6 bases). Germline V gives CDR1 SEHNR, CDR2 FQNEAQ (reference sequence). The V end lost 5 bases, the J end lost 5 bases, and 15 bases lay between the germline ends. The CDR3 runs 15 residues.

The V gene is TRBV5-1, the J gene TRBJ2-7; 10 bases agree with TRBD2. Germline lookup yields CDR1 SGHRS and CDR2 YFSETQ. This CDR3 region has 16 residues. V lost 4 bases to trimming and J lost 4 bases; unmatched junction nucleotides: 11. The chain's CDR3 is CASSPPPSGGDYEQYF. CDR3 bases: TGCGCCAGCAGCCCTCCCCCTAGCGGGGGTGATTACGAGCAGTACTTC.

V and J are TRBV7-2 and TRBJ1-3; D is unresolved. CDR1 and CDR2 (germline): SGHTA, FQGNSA. V lost 6 bases and J 4 bases, leaving 7 bases between the germline ends. The CDR3 runs to 12 residues. CDR3 loop: CASRAPGNTIYF. In DNA, the CDR3 is TGTGCCAGCAGAGCGCCCGGAAACACCATATATTTT.

This clone was detected a few times. This CDR3 is also generated by other DNA sequences in the sample. The chain recombines TRBV18 with TRBJ2-7; 9 bases are shared with TRBD1. Trimming at V came to 2 bases and at J to 4 bases, leaving 3 bases not matched to a gene. Germline values: CDR1 KGHSH, CDR2 LQKENI. The length of the CDR3 is 14 residues. The CDR3 DNA sequence: TGTGCCAGCTCACCAGGGACAGGGACGTACGAGCAGTACTTC. Its protein is CASSPGTGTYEQYF.

This chain connects TRBV15 to TRBJ2-5; possible D gene TRBD2, 6 bases. The V and J ends lost 0 bases and 3 bases respectively, with 8 bases between them. Germline V gene data show CDR1 as LNHNV and CDR2 as YYDKDF (reference sequence). This CDR3 has 14 residues. The CDR3 region is CATSRDPGEETQYF. The DNA of the CDR3 is TGTGCCACCAGCAGAGATCCGGGGGAAGAGACCCAGTACTTC.

The chain has TRBV4-1 and TRBJ2-2, with 12 positions matching TRBD2. The CDR3 is made up of 19 amino acids. Trimming removed 4 bases from V and 6 bases from J; junction bases left unmatched: 15. Germline CDR1 reads MGHRA; CDR2 reads YSYEKL. The CDR3 protein is CASSPVNPLAGGPSGELFF. The CDR3 DNA follows: TGCGCCAGCAGCCCTGTAAATCCCCTAGCGGGAGGGCCGTCCGGGGAGCTGTTTTTT.

The chain uses TRBV6-5 and TRBJ2-7; 8 nucleotides agree with TRBD1. V was clipped by 2 bases and J by 1 base; unmatched bases: 4. Germline loops: CDR1 MNHEY, CDR2 SVGAGI. The CDR3 length is 15 residues. CDR3 in amino acids: CASSYGTGESYEQYF. For the CDR3, the DNA is TGTGCCAGCAGTTACGGGACAGGAGAATCCTACGAGCAGTACTTC.

This rearrangement joins TRBV10-3 to TRBJ1-2, with D possibly being TRBD1 (6 bases). The CDR3 runs to 15 residues. Looked up from germline, CDR1 is ENHRY and CDR2 is SYGVKD. The V and J ends lost 3 bases and 2 bases respectively, with 13 bases between them. The CDR3 spells CAISDFQDRNYGYTF. The DNA of the CDR3 is TGTGCCATCAGTGACTTTCAGGACAGAAACTATGGCTACACCTTC.

The table lists this clone with a count of one. The chain couples TRBV29-1 to TRBJ2-7; 7 bases align to TRBD1. CDR1 and CDR2 (germline): SQVTM, ANQGSEA. The J segment lost 5 bases and the V segment lost 6 bases, leaving 4 bases of the junction unmatched. This CDR3 has 11 residues. The CDR3 region has the DNA TGCAGCGTGGGGACAGCCCACGAGCAGTACTTC. It specifies CSVGTAHEQYF.

The chain employs TRBV7-2 and TRBJ2-1; D unclear. This CDR3 region has 14 residues. Looked up from germline, CDR1 is SGHTA and CDR2 is FQGNSA. V was shortened by 2 bases and J by 6 bases, with 11 bases between the two germline ends. CDR3 nucleotides: TGTGCCAGCAGCTTAATGGGCTACCGCAATGAGCAGTTCTTC. Translated: CASSLMGYRNEQFF.

Concerning this clone itself: The CDR3 end shows no conserved phenylalanine or tryptophan, and so a read error is likely. The rearrangement links TRBV5-4 to TRBJ2-7, with 7 bases aligning to TRBD1. The CDR3 totals 14 residues. Germline CDR1 reads SGHNT; CDR2 reads YYREEE (reference sequence). The trim removed 4 bases at V and 0 bases at J, leaving 4 bases unmatched. The CDR3 region is CASSSRDSSYEQYL. The CDR3 coding sequence is TGTGCCAGCAGCAGCCGGGACAGCTCCTACGAGCAGTACCTC.

The sample holds a few counts of this clone. The chain employs TRBV30 and TRBJ2-6, with D possibly matching TRBD1 (6 bases). CDR1 is GTSNPN, CDR2 SVGIG, per germline (reference sequence). The CDR3 length is 15 residues. The germline V and J ends were trimmed by 2 bases and 2 bases, with 10 bases remaining between them. The CDR3 loop reads CAWSYEGAGANVLTF. CDR3 sequence (DNA): TGTGCCTGGAGTTATGAGGGGGCTGGGGCCAACGTCCTGACTTTC.

This clone was seen a single time. The chain joins TRBV7-2 to TRBJ2-7; D possibly corresponds to TRBD1 (5 bases). Trimming pared 4 bases from V and 5 bases from J, leaving 15 bases between. The CDR3 spans 14 residues. The germline gives CDR1 SGHTA, CDR2 FQGNSA. This CDR3 is CASSSHSGRDEQYF. DNA for the CDR3: TGTGCCAGCAGCTCTCATTCAGGCAGGGACGAGCAGTACTTC. Full variable domain (missing parts from reference TRBV7-2 and TRBJ2-7): GAGVSQSPSNKVTEKGKDVELRCDPISGHTALYWYRQSLGQGLEFLIYFQGNSAPDKSGLPSDRFSAERTGGSVSTLTIQRTQQEDSAVYLCASSSHSGRDEQYFGPGTRLTVT.

This chain uses TRBV27 with TRBJ1-1, with D possibly TRBD1 on 5 matching bases. The ends were cut back, 0 bases at V and 2 bases at J, with 7 bases in the middle. This CDR3 region has 14 residues. Germline lookup yields CDR1 MNHEY and CDR2 SMNVEV (reference sequence). CDR3 DNA sequence: TGTGCCAGCAGTTTATCAGGGGCTAACACTGAAGCTTTCTTT. Its translation is CASSLSGANTEAFF.

The V call is TRBV29-1, the J call TRBJ2-7; 8 nucleotides agree with TRBD1. The CDR3 extends over 13 amino acids. Looked up from germline, CDR1 is SQVTM and CDR2 is ANQGSEA. The J segment lost 2 bases and the V segment lost 6 bases, leaving 6 bases of the junction unmatched. CDR3 DNA: TGCAGCGTGGAGGACAGGGACGCCTACGAGCAGTACTTC. This gives the protein CSVEDRDAYEQYF.

This clone was seen only once. The chain employs TRBV19 and TRBJ2-1; 8 bases match TRBD2. Germline values: CDR1 LNHDA, CDR2 SQIVND (reference sequence). The junction had 4 bases not matched to a gene; V was cut back by 3 bases and J by 3 bases. There are 15 residues in the CDR3. CDR3 loop: CASSIGGAIYNEQFF. For the CDR3, the DNA is TGTGCCAGTAGTATCGGGGGGGCCATCTACAATGAGCAGTTCTTC.

The gene calls are TRBV6-5 and TRBJ1-1; the D is unclear. The CDR3 has 14 residues. V was cut by 2 bases and J by 4 bases, with 11 bases left in between. Germline assignment: CDR1 MNHEY and CDR2 SVGAGI. The DNA of the CDR3 is TGTGCCAGCAGTTACGTCGGACTGAGCACTGAAGCTTTCTTT. Amino acids: CASSYVGLSTEAFF.

CDR3 region: CASSWTWNTEAFF. Written as DNA, the CDR3 is TGTGCCAGCAGCTGGACTTGGAACACTGAAGCTTTCTTT. V usage is TRBV9 and J usage is TRBJ1-1; D remains unclear. V was shortened by 4 bases and J by 1 base, with 8 bases between the two germline ends. This CDR3 comprises 13 residues. Looked up from germline, CDR1 is SGDLS and CDR2 is YYNGEE. The variable domain in full, completed from reference TRBV9 and TRBJ1-1, reads DSGVTQTPKHLITATGQRVTLRCSPRSGDLSVYWYQQSLDQGLQFLIQYYNGEERAKGNILERFSAQQFPDLHSELNLSSLELGDSALYFCASSWTWNTEAFFGQGTRLTVV.

This clone has only one observation. The chain links TRBV4-1 to TRBJ2-6, with 10 bases identical to TRBD1. V shed 4 bases, J shed 1 base, and the junction held 4 bases outside the gene matches. This CDR3 contains 17 residues. Per germline, CDR1 MGHRA and CDR2 YSYEKL. CDR3 region: CASSRMDRGSGANVLTF. CDR3 in DNA: TGCGCCAGCAGCCGGATGGACAGGGGGTCTGGGGCCAACGTCCTGACTTTC.

This chain links TRBV6-1 with TRBJ2-1; possibly TRBD1 for D (5 bases). CDR3 size: 16 residues. From germline, CDR1 is MNHNS and CDR2 SASEGT. The germline V and J ends were trimmed by 1 base and 0 bases, with 10 bases remaining between them. This CDR3 is CASSEGWGDSYNEQFF. Here the CDR3 DNA reads TGTGCCAGCAGTGAAGGATGGGGCGACTCCTACAATGAGCAGTTCTTC.

The rearrangement uses TRBV7-9 and TRBJ1-2; D remains ambiguous. CDR1 and CDR2 (germline): SEHNR, FQNEAQ (reference sequence). The CDR3 length is 14 residues. V was trimmed by 2 bases and J by 7 bases, leaving 14 bases between them. The CDR3 is CASSLSSRLAGYTF. DNA of the CDR3: TGTGCCAGCAGCTTATCAAGCAGGCTGGCTGGCTACACCTTC.

This clone was seen a few times. The chain links TRBV2 to TRBJ1-2; D possibly corresponds to TRBD1 (6 bases). The CDR3 totals 14 residues. The ends were cut back, 2 bases at V and 11 bases at J, with 18 bases in the middle. CDR1 is SNHLY and CDR2 is FYNNEI in the germline V gene. The CDR3 loop reads CASSERAGAVQYTF. CDR3 DNA sequence: TGTGCCAGCAGTGAAAGGGCAGGGGCGGTTCAATACACCTTC.